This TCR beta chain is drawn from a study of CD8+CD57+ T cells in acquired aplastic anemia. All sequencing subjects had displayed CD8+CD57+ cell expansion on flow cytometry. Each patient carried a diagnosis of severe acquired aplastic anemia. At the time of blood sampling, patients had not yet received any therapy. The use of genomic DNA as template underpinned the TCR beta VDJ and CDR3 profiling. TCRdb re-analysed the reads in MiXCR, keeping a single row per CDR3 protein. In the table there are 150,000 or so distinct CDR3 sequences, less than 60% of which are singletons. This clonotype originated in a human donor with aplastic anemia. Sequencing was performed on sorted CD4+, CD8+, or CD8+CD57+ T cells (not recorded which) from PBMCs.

CDR3 protein: CASRAGDQNTEAFF. The CDR3 nucleotides read TGTGCCAGCAGGGCAGGGGATCAGAACACTGAAGCTTTCTTT. The gene calls are TRBV2 and TRBJ1-1; the D gene is possibly TRBD1 (6 bases). Trimming pared 6 bases from V and 1 base from J, leaving 12 bases between. The germline V gene has CDR1 SNHLY and CDR2 FYNNEI. The length of the CDR3 is 14 residues. The complete variable domain, with remaining parts taken from reference TRBV2 and TRBJ1-1, reads EPEVTQTPSHQVTQMGQEVILRCVPISNHLYFYWYRQILGQKVEFLVSFYNNEISEKSEIFDDQFSVERPDGSNFTLKIRSTKLEDSAMYFCASRAGDQNTEAFFGQGTRLTVV.